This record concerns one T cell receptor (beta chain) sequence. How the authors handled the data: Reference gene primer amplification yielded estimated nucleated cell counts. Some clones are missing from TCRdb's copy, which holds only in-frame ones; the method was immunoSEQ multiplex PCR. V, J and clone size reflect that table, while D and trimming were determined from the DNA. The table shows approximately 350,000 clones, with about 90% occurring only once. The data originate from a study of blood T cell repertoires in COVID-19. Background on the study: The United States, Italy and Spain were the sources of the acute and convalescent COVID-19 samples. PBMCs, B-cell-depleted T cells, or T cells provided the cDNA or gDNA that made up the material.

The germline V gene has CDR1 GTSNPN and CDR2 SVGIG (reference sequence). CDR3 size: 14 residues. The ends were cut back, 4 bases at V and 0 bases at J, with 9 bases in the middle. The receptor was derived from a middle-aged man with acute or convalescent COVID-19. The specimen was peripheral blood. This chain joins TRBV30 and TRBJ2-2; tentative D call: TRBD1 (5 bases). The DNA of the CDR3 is TGTGCCTGGATAAGACAGACGAACACCGGGGAGCTGTTTTTT. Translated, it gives CAWIRQTNTGELFF.